The 29 T cell receptor beta chains given below trace back to one sample, sequenced in a study of blood T cell repertoires in COVID-19. Libraries were prepared by immunoSEQ multiplex PCR; TCRdb keeps only in-frame clonotypes and omits some of them. The sample yields 200,000 to 300,000 clones, under 90% seen once. Material for sequencing was peripheral blood. Every receptor here comes from a man aged 60 to 75 with acute or convalescent COVID-19.

The chain's CDR3 is CASSPDSSSYEQYF. The DNA for the CDR3 is TGTGCCAGCAGCCCGGACAGCTCTTCCTACGAGCAGTACTTC. This rearrangement joins TRBV7-9 to TRBJ2-7; tentatively, D is TRBD1 (6 bases). The CDR3 sequence is 14 residues long. Germline V gene data show CDR1 as SEHNR and CDR2 as FQNEAQ (reference sequence). Trimming cost V 5 bases and J 1 base, with 12 bases left between them.

The chain recombines TRBV28 with TRBJ2-1; 7 bases align to TRBD2. CDR1 and CDR2 (germline): MDHEN, SYDVKM. CDR3 length: 15 amino acids. After removal of 1 base from V and 1 base from J, the junction contained 1 base not matched to a gene. The CDR3 DNA reads as TGTGCCAGCAGTTTATCTAGCGGTTCCTACAATGAGCAGTTCTTC. Translating gives CASSLSSGSYNEQFF.

The chain is built from TRBV6-5 and TRBJ1-1; a weak D match, TRBD1 (6 bases). In germline, CDR1 is MNHEY, CDR2 SVGAGI. The CDR3 sequence is 15 residues long. V was cut by 8 bases and J by 0 bases, with 16 bases left in between. The CDR3 DNA reads TGTGCCAGCGTGGGGCTTCAGGGGTTGAACACTGAAGCTTTCTTT. The encoded protein is CASVGLQGLNTEAFF.

The chain recombines TRBV5-1 with TRBJ1-1; 8 bases agree with TRBD1. CDR3 size: 14 residues. Per the germline V gene, CDR1 is SGHRS and CDR2 is YFSETQ. V gave up 3 bases and J gave up 4 bases; unmatched junction bases: 5. Written as DNA, the CDR3 is TGCGCCAGCAGCTCCTATACAGGGGGCACTGAAGCTTTCTTT. Translating gives CASSSYTGGTEAFF.

The chain carries TRBV4-2 and TRBJ1-4; 7 bases align to TRBD1. The CDR3 is 16 amino acids. V was clipped by 0 bases and J by 6 bases; unmatched bases: 7. Germline assignment: CDR1 LGHNA and CDR2 YNFKEQ. The CDR3 reads CASSQDQGGSDEKLFF. CDR3 DNA: TGTGCCAGCAGCCAAGATCAGGGGGGAAGCGATGAAAAACTGTTTTTT.

V gene TRBV7-6 combines with J gene TRBJ2-4; TRBD2 agrees at 15 bases. CDR1 and CDR2 (germline): SGHVS, FNYEAQ. V lost 1 base to trimming and J lost 4 bases; unmatched junction nucleotides: 5. The CDR3 is made up of 18 amino acids. The CDR3 loop reads CASSLEGTSGGTKNIQYF. The DNA for the CDR3 is TGTGCCAGCAGCTTAGAAGGGACTAGCGGGGGGACTAAAAACATTCAGTACTTC.

The gene calls are TRBV19 and TRBJ2-2; a possible D gene is TRBD1 (6 bases). The CDR3 has 14 residues. Trimming left V 5 bases short and J 0 bases short, with 7 bases between. Germline assignment: CDR1 LNHDA and CDR2 SQIVND (reference sequence). CDR3 nucleotides: TGTGCCAGTAGTGGGGGCACGAACACCGGGGAGCTGTTTTTT. Translating it yields CASSGGTNTGELFF.

V gene TRBV7-2 combines with J gene TRBJ2-1; TRBD2 matches at 8 bases. This CDR3 has 14 amino acids. Per the germline V gene, CDR1 is SGHTA and CDR2 is FQGNSA. The V gene end was trimmed by 6 bases and the J gene end by 6 bases; junction bases not matched to a gene: 7. CDR3 sequence: CASRAGGRSNEQFF. The CDR3 DNA sequence: TGTGCCAGCAGGGCGGGGGGCAGATCCAATGAGCAGTTCTTC. The full variable domain, with the rest looked up from reference TRBV7-2 and TRBJ2-1, is GAGVSQSPSNKVTEKGKDVELRCDPISGHTALYWYRQSLGQGLEFLIYFQGNSAPDKSGLPSDRFSAERTGGSVSTLTIQRTQQEDSAVYLCASRAGGRSNEQFFGPGTRLTVL.

The rearrangement links TRBV9 to TRBJ2-5; 9 nucleotides agree with TRBD2. From germline, CDR1 is SGDLS and CDR2 YYNGEE. The CDR3 length is 16 residues. Trimming cost V 0 bases and J 3 bases; bases outside gene matches: 6. DNA of the CDR3: TGTGCCAGCAGCGTAGCCGTGGCTAGCGGGGAAGAGACCCAGTACTTC. Protein sequence: CASSVAVASGEETQYF.

The chain recombines TRBV6-2 or TRBV6-3 with TRBJ1-3; D uncertain. Between the trimmed V and J ends, which lost 2 bases and 4 bases, there was a span of 12 bases. The CDR3 extends over 15 amino acids. Germline V gene data show CDR1 as MNHEY and CDR2 as SVGEGT. The CDR3 DNA is TGTGCCAGCAGTTACCGGCCCTCCGGGGGAAACACCATATATTTT. Translation: CASSYRPSGGNTIYF.

The chain couples TRBV9 to TRBJ2-7; 13 positions match TRBD2. Trimming at V came to 4 bases and at J to 6 bases, leaving 7 bases not matched to a gene. Germline V gives CDR1 SGDLS, CDR2 YYNGEE. This CDR3 contains 15 residues. CDR3 nucleotide sequence: TGTGCCAGCAGCAGTCAGGGACTAGCGGGATCCGAGCAGTACTTC. Its translation is CASSSQGLAGSEQYF.

The CDR3 DNA is TGTGCCAGCAGTTACAGACTTGGGACTAGCGGGAGGGCCACAGATACGCAGTATTTT. As protein: CASSYRLGTSGRATDTQYF. J is TRBJ2-3 and V is TRBV6-2 or TRBV6-3; the match to TRBD2 covers 16 bases. V shed 2 bases and J 2 bases; nucleotides not matched to a gene: 7. CDR1 is MNHEY, CDR2 SVGEGT, per germline. The CDR3 covers 19 residues.

This clone was seen more than once but under ten times. The rearrangement joins TRBV10-3 to TRBJ2-3; 8 bases are a match to TRBD2. V trimming: 5 bases; J trimming: 0 bases; junction bases outside the gene matches: 4. Germline values: CDR1 ENHRY, CDR2 SYGVKD. The CDR3 runs to 15 residues. The CDR3 here is CAISYSGASTDTQYF. DNA of the CDR3: TGTGCCATCAGTTATAGCGGGGCTAGCACAGATACGCAGTATTTT.

The chain combines TRBV27 with TRBJ1-5; the D is unclear. The CDR3 runs to 13 residues. Between the trimmed V and J ends, which lost 8 bases and 0 bases, there was a span of 8 bases. Germline V CDR1 and CDR2: MNHEY, SMNVEV (reference sequence). CDR3 sequence: CASRPYSNQPQHF. CDR3 nucleotides: TGTGCCAGCCGCCCCTATAGCAATCAGCCCCAGCATTTT.

The chain employs TRBV4-3 and TRBJ1-6; D possibly corresponds to TRBD1 (5 bases). The CDR3 extends over 13 amino acids. The germline V gene has CDR1 LGHNA and CDR2 YSLEER. V lost 0 bases, J lost 9 bases, and 6 bases lay in between. As DNA, the CDR3 is TGCGCCAGCAGCCAAGATGGGGCTTCACCCCTCCACTTT. Translated: CASSQDGASPLHF.

The chain recombines TRBV6-5 with TRBJ1-3, with D uncertain. Trimming took off 2 bases at V and 0 bases at J, with 11 bases between the two ends. The CDR3 length is 16 residues. The germline V gene encodes CDR1 MNHEY and CDR2 SVGAGI. The CDR3 loop reads CASSYGQPFSGNTIYF. The DNA of the CDR3 is TGTGCCAGCAGTTACGGGCAGCCGTTCTCTGGAAACACCATATATTTT.

This chain connects TRBV29-1 to TRBJ1-2, with 7 bases matching TRBD1. The germline V gene has CDR1 SQVTM and CDR2 ANQGSEA. This CDR3 is built from 12 residues. The trim removed 5 bases at V and 6 bases at J, leaving 6 bases unmatched. The DNA of the CDR3 is TGCAGCGTTAGACAGGGAACCGATGGCTACACCTTC. This codes for CSVRQGTDGYTF. The entire variable domain, with the rest obtained from reference TRBV29-1 and TRBJ1-2, is as follows: SAVISQKPSRDICQRGTSLTIQCQVDSQVTMMFWYRQQPGQSLTLIATANQGSEATYESGFVIDKFPISRPNLTFSTLTVSNMSPEDSSIYLCSVRQGTDGYTFGSGTRLTVV.

The gene calls are TRBV4-3 and TRBJ2-3; D might be TRBD2 (5 bases). Germline CDR1 and CDR2: LGHNA and YSLEER. The V end lost 8 bases, the J end lost 4 bases, and 16 bases lay between the germline ends. The CDR3 covers 14 residues. CDR3 coding DNA: TGCGCCAGCTCCGGGGTTGAAACGCCAGATACGCAGTATTTT. Residues: CASSGVETPDTQYF.

This clone occurred a few times. This chain joins TRBV28 and TRBJ2-4; 12 bases are a match to TRBD1. There are 14 residues in the CDR3. V trimming: 6 bases; J trimming: 7 bases; junction bases outside the gene matches: 4. The V gene's germline CDR1 is MDHEN and CDR2 SYDVKM. The CDR3 loop is CASSRGQGANIQYF. CDR3 in DNA: TGTGCCAGCAGCCGGGGACAGGGGGCGAACATTCAGTACTTC.

J is TRBJ2-1 and V is TRBV4-2; 8 positions agree with TRBD2. V shed 4 bases and J 3 bases; nucleotides not matched to a gene: 8. The CDR3 consists of 16 residues. Germline CDR1 LGHNA, CDR2 YNFKEQ. The CDR3 DNA is TGTGCCAGCAGCCCCCGATTAGCGGGACGCTACAATGAGCAGTTCTTC. Encoded protein: CASSPRLAGRYNEQFF.

This rearrangement joins TRBV9 to TRBJ2-7, with a possible D match to TRBD2 (6 bases). Deletions cut 0 bases from V and 2 bases from J, with 12 bases between. Germline values: CDR1 SGDLS, CDR2 YYNGEE. The CDR3 is 15 amino acids. This CDR3 reads CASSVGGGRAYEQYF. The CDR3 DNA reads TGTGCCAGCAGCGTAGGGGGAGGACGGGCCTACGAGCAGTACTTC.

The rearrangement links TRBV3-1 (or the pseudogene TRBV3-2) to TRBJ2-1; 12 nucleotides agree with TRBD2. Per germline, CDR1 LGHDT and CDR2 YNNKEL (reference sequence). This CDR3 contains 16 residues. The J segment lost 8 bases and the V segment lost 4 bases, leaving 9 bases of the junction unmatched. DNA of the CDR3: TGTGCCAGCAGCCTCAAGGGGCTAGCGGGAGGGCATGAGCAGTTCTTC. Its protein product is CASSLKGLAGGHEQFF.

The chain is built from TRBV15 and TRBJ2-2; no firm D call. This CDR3 contains 16 residues. In germline, CDR1 is LNHNV, CDR2 YYDKDF (reference sequence). V was shortened by 0 bases and J by 2 bases, with 10 bases between the two germline ends. For the CDR3, the DNA is TGTGCCACCAGCAGAGATATAAGCGCAAACACCGGGGAGCTGTTTTTT. Translation: CATSRDISANTGELFF.

The gene calls are TRBV2 and TRBJ1-5, with 10 bases aligning to TRBD1. Germline V gene lookup returns CDR1 SNHLY and CDR2 FYNNEI. V was clipped by 10 bases and J by 2 bases; unmatched bases: 8. The CDR3 has 15 amino acids. CDR3: CANSDRGPGNQPQHF. The CDR3 DNA reads as TGTGCCAACAGCGACAGGGGGCCTGGCAATCAGCCCCAGCATTTT.

In this sample, this clone turned up once. J is TRBJ1-2 and V is TRBV19, with D possibly TRBD1 on 5 matching bases. The germline V gene has CDR1 LNHDA and CDR2 SQIVND (reference sequence). V was clipped by 1 base and J by 4 bases, with 10 bases between them. CDR3 length: 14 amino acids. The CDR3 bases are TGTGCCAGTAGTATAGGCCAGGGCCCCTATGGCTACACCTTC. It is translated as CASSIGQGPYGYTF. The full variable domain, rest sourced from reference TRBV19 and TRBJ1-2, is DGGITQSPKYLFRKEGQNVTLSCEQNLNHDAMYWYRQDPGQGLRLIYYSQIVNDFQKGDIAEGYSVSREKKESFPLTVTSAQKNPTAFYLCASSIGQGPYGYTFGSGTRLTVV.

The rearrangement links TRBV4-3 to TRBJ2-1; D is possibly TRBD2 (5 bases). CDR1 is LGHNA, CDR2 YSLEER, per germline. V gave up 0 bases and J gave up 5 bases, with 17 bases separating them. The CDR3 contains 17 residues. CDR3 coding DNA: TGCGCCAGCAGCCAAGAGAGGGAACGACGGACGCACAATGAGCAGTTCTTC. It specifies CASSQERERRTHNEQFF.

This chain joins TRBV9 and TRBJ2-7; D possibly corresponds to TRBD1 (6 bases). This CDR3 comprises 15 residues. Trimming shortened V by 0 bases and J by 0 bases, and 10 bases separated the two germline ends. Germline V gene data show CDR1 as SGDLS and CDR2 as YYNGEE. This chain's CDR3 is CASSVGRQASYEQYF. DNA for the CDR3: TGTGCCAGCAGCGTAGGTCGACAGGCCTCCTACGAGCAGTACTTC.

This clone has only one observation. The chain recombines TRBV20-1 with TRBJ1-2; 7 bases are shared with TRBD1. V gave up 6 bases and J gave up 8 bases; unmatched junction bases: 6. CDR1 and CDR2 (germline): DFQATT, SNEGSKA (reference sequence). The CDR3 runs to 11 residues. This CDR3 is CSARQGRGYTF. Written as DNA, the CDR3 is TGCAGTGCACGACAGGGTCGGGGCTACACCTTC.

Written as DNA, the CDR3 is TGTGCCAGCAGTACCACAGGGAGGAACACCGGGGAGCTGTTTTTT. It yields the protein CASSTTGRNTGELFF. V is TRBV6-5 and J is TRBJ2-2; TRBD1 is a possible D gene (6 bases). V was shortened by 5 bases and J by 1 base, with 11 bases between the two germline ends. The CDR3 consists of 15 residues. Germline loops: CDR1 MNHEY, CDR2 SVGAGI.